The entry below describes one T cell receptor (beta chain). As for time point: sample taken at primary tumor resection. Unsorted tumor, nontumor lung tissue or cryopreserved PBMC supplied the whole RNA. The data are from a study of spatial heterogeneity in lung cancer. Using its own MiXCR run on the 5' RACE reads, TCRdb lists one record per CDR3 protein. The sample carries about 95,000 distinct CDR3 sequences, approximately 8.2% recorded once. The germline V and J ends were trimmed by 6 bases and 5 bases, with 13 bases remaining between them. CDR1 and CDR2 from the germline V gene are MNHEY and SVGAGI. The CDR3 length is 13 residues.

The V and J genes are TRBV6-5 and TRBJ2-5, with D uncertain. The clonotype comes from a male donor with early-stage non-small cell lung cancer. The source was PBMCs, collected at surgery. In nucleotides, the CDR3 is TGTGCCAGCAGGATTCCCGCATTTGAGACCCAGTACTTC. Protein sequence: CASRIPAFETQYF.